Only one count was recorded for the clone carrying this T cell receptor (beta chain). The data are from a study of shared clonotypes between healthy human individuals. Measured with immunoSEQ multiplex PCR; TCRdb has only the in-frame clones, and not every one. The data contain about 2.2 million clones, roughly 93% of them seen just once; the ten biggest clones take up more than 1.5%. The CDR3 loop spans 11 amino acids. Trimming removed 5 bases at V and 11 bases at J, with 11 bases between. Germline CDR1 reads MNHEY; CDR2 reads SMNVEV (reference sequence). Positively selected for CCR7, the CD45RO-negative cells used as naive CD8 cells excluded terminally differentiated effector memory CD45RA+ cells.

This chain links TRBV27 with TRBJ2-3; D is uncertain. The sample taken for sequencing was naive CD8+ T cells from PBMCs. The receptor comes from a man aged 18 to 35 in good health. Some clones in this sample may be carry-over from other donors' samples. The CDR3 loop reads CASSTGLLQYF. CDR3 DNA: TGTGCCAGCAGTACTGGGCTACTGCAGTATTTT.